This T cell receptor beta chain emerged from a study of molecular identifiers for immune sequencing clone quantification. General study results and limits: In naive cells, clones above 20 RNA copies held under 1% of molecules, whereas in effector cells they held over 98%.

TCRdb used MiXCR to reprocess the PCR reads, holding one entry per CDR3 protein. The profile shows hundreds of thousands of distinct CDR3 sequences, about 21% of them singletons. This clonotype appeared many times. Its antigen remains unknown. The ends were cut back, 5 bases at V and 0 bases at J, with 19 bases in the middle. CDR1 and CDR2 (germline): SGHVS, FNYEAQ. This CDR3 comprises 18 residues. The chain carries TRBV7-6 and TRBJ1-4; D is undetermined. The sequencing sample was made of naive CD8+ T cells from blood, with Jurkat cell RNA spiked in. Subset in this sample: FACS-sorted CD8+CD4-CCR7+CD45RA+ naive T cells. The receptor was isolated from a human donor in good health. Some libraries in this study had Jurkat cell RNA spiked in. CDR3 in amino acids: CASSRNLQQEATNEKLFF. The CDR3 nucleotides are TGTGCCAGCAGCCGCAATCTCCAGCAAGAAGCAACTAATGAAAAACTGTTTTTT.